A single sample is the source of the 21 T cell receptor beta chains below, sequenced in a study of blood T cells in healthy people across ages. With a J-beta primer mix and a sample-barcoded 5' primer, a second PCR ran about 6 to 11 cycles. TCRdb called the 5' RACE reads again in MiXCR, with one record for every CDR3 protein. The table includes hundreds of thousands of distinct CDR3 sequences, 21% detected once. The sample consisted of blood. The receptors derive from a man in his sixties or seventies in good health.

This clonotype was seen a few times. The gene calls are TRBV9 and TRBJ2-4; D is perhaps TRBD2 (5 bases). There are 13 residues in the CDR3. CDR1 and CDR2 from the germline V gene are SGDLS and YYNGEE. The V and J ends lost 0 bases and 8 bases respectively, with 9 bases between them. CDR3 sequence reads: CASSVVLGDIQYF. The CDR3 DNA is TGTGCCAGCAGCGTAGTTCTGGGAGACATTCAGTACTTC.

In its sample, this clonotype was seen many times. V gene TRBV7-9 combines with J gene TRBJ1-5; no firm D call. CDR1 is SEHNR and CDR2 is FQNEAQ in the germline V gene (reference sequence). This CDR3 is 13 amino acids long. V was clipped by 5 bases and J by 3 bases, with 8 bases between them. The CDR3 protein is CASSPDPNQPQHF. CDR3 in DNA: TGTGCCAGCAGCCCGGACCCCAATCAGCCCCAGCATTTT.

This clonotype was detected many times. This rearrangement joins TRBV5-1 to TRBJ2-5, with D possibly TRBD1 on 6 matching bases. The CDR3 contains 14 residues. V lost 0 bases and J 4 bases, leaving 10 bases between the germline ends. Germline CDR1 reads SGHRS; CDR2 reads YFSETQ. The CDR3: CASSLGQAPETQYF. The CDR3 DNA reads as TGCGCCAGCAGCTTGGGACAGGCGCCAGAGACCCAGTACTTC. Complete variable domain (other parts from reference TRBV5-1 and TRBJ2-5): KAGVTQTPRYLIKTRGQQVTLSCSPISGHRSVSWYQQTPGQGLQFLFEYFSETQRNKGNFPGRFSGRQFSNSRSEMNVSTLELGDSALYLCASSLGQAPETQYFGPGTRLLVL.

This clonotype turned up a few times. V usage is TRBV5-1 and J usage is TRBJ2-3; 9 bases are shared with TRBD1. This CDR3 contains 15 residues. Unmatched junction bases numbered 5, after V lost 6 bases and J lost 0 bases. Germline CDR1 SGHRS, CDR2 YFSETQ. DNA of the CDR3: TGCGCCAGCACAACGGACAGGGGAAGCACAGATACGCAGTATTTT. This translates into CASTTDRGSTDTQYF.

The genes are TRBV15 and TRBJ2-6; 9 nucleotides line up with TRBD2. The germline CDR1 and CDR2 sequences are LNHNV and YYDKDF (reference sequence). CDR3 length: 20 amino acids. V gave up 0 bases and J gave up 2 bases; unmatched junction bases: 11. The CDR3 DNA follows: TGTGCCACCAGCAGAGATTGGGTAAATAGCGGGAGTCCTGGGGCCAACGTCCTGACTTTC. Protein: CATSRDWVNSGSPGANVLTF.

V and J are TRBV20-1 and TRBJ1-1, with 7 bases identical to TRBD1. J gave up 1 base and V 5 bases, and 4 bases lay outside the gene matches. The CDR3 is 13 amino acids. The germline gives CDR1 DFQATT, CDR2 SNEGSKA (reference sequence). CDR3 in DNA: TGCAGTGCTGAAACAGGGGAGAACACTGAAGCTTTCTTT. Translation: CSAETGENTEAFF.

This clonotype was counted only a few times. V is TRBV4-1 and J is TRBJ2-5; D remains unclear. The assigned J gene may be wrong: the sequence end matches TRBJ2-7 better. The CDR3 is 14 amino acids. The germline V gene has CDR1 MGHRA and CDR2 YSYEKL. In nucleotides, the CDR3 is TGCGCCAGCAGCCAACAACACGGCACCTACGAGCAGTACTTC. Translation gives CASSQQHGTYEQYF.

Only a few counts were recorded for this clonotype. J is TRBJ2-7 and V is TRBV20-1, with 7 bases fitting TRBD1. J gave up 4 bases and V 6 bases, and 9 bases lay outside the gene matches. Germline V gives CDR1 DFQATT, CDR2 SNEGSKA (reference sequence). The CDR3 loop spans 13 amino acids. CDR3: CSATGTEVYEQYF. CDR3 bases: TGCAGTGCAACCGGGACAGAGGTGTACGAGCAGTACTTC.

The chain combines TRBV3-1 with TRBJ2-3; possibly TRBD2 for D (5 bases). The germline V and J ends were trimmed by 3 bases and 2 bases, with 18 bases remaining between them. CDR3 length: 17 residues. Germline CDR1 is LGHDT and CDR2 is YNNKEL (reference sequence). CDR3 residues: CASSQIKTEAPTDTQYF. CDR3 nucleotide sequence: TGTGCCAGCAGCCAGATAAAGACGGAGGCGCCCACAGATACGCAGTATTTT.

In its sample, this clonotype was seen a few times. The chain employs TRBV20-1 and TRBJ2-3; D may be TRBD2 (6 bases). Looked up from germline, CDR1 is DFQATT and CDR2 is SNEGSKA (reference sequence). V dropped 5 bases and J dropped 0 bases, with 18 bases sitting between them. This CDR3 has 16 residues. In DNA form, the CDR3 reads TGCAGTGCTCCATCTACCTTAGCGGTTAGCACAGATACGCAGTATTTT. Translation gives CSAPSTLAVSTDTQYF.

The CDR3 nucleotides are TGCAGCGCTTTCGACGGGGACCACCAAGAGACCCAGTACTTC. Protein: CSAFDGDHQETQYF. V gene TRBV29-1 combines with J gene TRBJ2-5, with D possibly called TRBD1 or TRBD2 (5 bases each). The CDR3 loop spans 14 amino acids. The germline CDR1 and CDR2 sequences are SQVTM and ANQGSEA. V shed 7 bases and J shed 0 bases, with 15 bases lying between them.

Only a few counts were recorded for this clonotype. The rearrangement uses TRBV7-2 and TRBJ1-1; D call uncertain. The germline gives CDR1 SGHTA, CDR2 FQGNSA. The CDR3 totals 15 residues. Trimming shortened V by 1 base and J by 2 bases, and 11 bases separated the two germline ends. CDR3 in DNA: TGTGCCAGCAGCTTAGAGGCAGGCCCTAACACTGAAGCTTTCTTT. This codes for CASSLEAGPNTEAFF.

The sample holds one count of this clonotype. The chain joins TRBV28 to TRBJ2-3, with 9 bases fitting TRBD1. Germline values: CDR1 MDHEN, CDR2 SYDVKM. V lost 6 bases to trimming and J lost 2 bases; unmatched junction nucleotides: 12. This CDR3 contains 17 residues. CDR3 residues: CASSTSTGTGNTDTQYF. CDR3 sequence (DNA): TGTGCCAGCAGCACATCTACCGGGACAGGGAACACAGATACGCAGTATTTT.

The table lists this clonotype with a few counts. Compared with germline, one end of the junction differs, possibly owing to a read error. This chain uses TRBV15 with TRBJ1-6, with TRBD1 identical over 7 bases. This CDR3 contains 16 residues. The V gene's germline CDR1 is LNHNV and CDR2 YYDKDF (reference sequence). Here the CDR3 reads CVTSRDRGQYNSPLHF. CDR3 nucleotides: TGTGTCACCAGCAGAGATAGGGGACAGTATAATTCACCCCTCCACTTT.

The rearrangement links TRBV5-1 to TRBJ1-2; tentatively, D is TRBD1 (5 bases). V lost 4 bases and J lost 4, with 17 bases in between. Germline CDR1 SGHRS, CDR2 YFSETQ. The CDR3 is 15 amino acids. CDR3 amino acids: CASSLQELTPYGYTF. As DNA, the CDR3 is TGCGCCAGCAGCCTACAGGAGCTTACCCCCTATGGCTACACCTTC.

CDR3 DNA sequence: TGTGCCAGCAGCTCAAGACAGGCGAATCAGCCCCAGCATTTT. Amino acid sequence: CASSSRQANQPQHF. V is TRBV5-6 and J is TRBJ1-5; the D gene is possibly TRBD1 (6 bases). V gave up 3 bases and J gave up 4 bases, with 11 bases separating them. CDR3 length: 14 residues. Germline V gives CDR1 SGHDT, CDR2 YYEEEE.

V is TRBV14 and J is TRBJ2-5; D ambiguous. The CDR3 sequence is 13 residues long. The V and J ends lost 4 bases and 1 base respectively, with 7 bases between them. The V gene's germline CDR1 is SGHDN and CDR2 FVKESK. The CDR3 sequence: CASSRNFQETQYF. The CDR3 region has the DNA TGTGCCAGCAGCCGAAATTTCCAAGAGACCCAGTACTTC.

The table lists this clonotype with a few counts. V usage is TRBV19 and J usage is TRBJ1-1, with TRBD1 matching over 10 bases. The V gene's germline CDR1 is LNHDA and CDR2 SQIVND (reference sequence). CDR3 length equals 17 residues. The V gene end was trimmed by 7 bases and the J gene end by 0 bases; junction bases not matched to a gene: 11. The CDR3 loop reads CASTHGGQGRMNTEAFF. In DNA, the CDR3 is TGTGCCAGTACTCATGGGGGACAGGGGAGGATGAACACTGAAGCTTTCTTT.

V is TRBV29-1 and J is TRBJ1-1; D remains unclear. Germline assignment: CDR1 SQVTM and CDR2 ANQGSEA. Trimming cost V 3 bases and J 1 base, with 9 bases left between them. This CDR3 spans 13 amino acids. The CDR3 coding sequence is TGCAGCGTTGAGAGACGGAGGAACACTGAAGCTTTCTTT. It is translated as CSVERRRNTEAFF. Filled out from reference TRBV29-1 and TRBJ1-1, the complete variable domain reads SAVISQKPSRDICQRGTSLTIQCQVDSQVTMMFWYRQQPGQSLTLIATANQGSEATYESGFVIDKFPISRPNLTFSTLTVSNMSPEDSSIYLCSVERRRNTEAFFGQGTRLTVV.

This clonotype was recorded a few times. The chain is built from TRBV11-2 and TRBJ1-5; a possible D gene is TRBD1 (5 bases). The germline CDR1 and CDR2 sequences are SGHAT and FQNNGV. The V and J ends lost 0 bases and 3 bases respectively, with 6 bases between them. The CDR3 has 14 residues. The DNA for the CDR3 is TGTGCCAGCAGCTTAGAGGGGGTCAATCAGCCCCAGCATTTT. Its protein product is CASSLEGVNQPQHF.

This CDR3 reads CASSQSPGLNTEAFF. The CDR3, as DNA: TGCGCCAGCAGCCAATCTCCGGGATTGAACACTGAAGCTTTCTTT. V is TRBV4-1 and J is TRBJ1-1, with D unresolved. Trimming took off 2 bases at V and 0 bases at J, with 10 bases between the two ends. Germline CDR1 and CDR2: MGHRA and YSYEKL. The CDR3 runs to 15 residues.